This T cell receptor beta chain was obtained from a study of T cell clonotyping in hematopoietic cell transplantation. Findings of the study overall: Pathologically expanded recipient clonotypes increased progressively from day 30 to day 180 as diversity fell. Without cell sorting, CD4 versus CD8 contributions remain unresolved. Graft donor and pretransplant recipient Inverse Simpson Index values predicted broader posttransplant TCR diversity.

Details on this clone: Its target is not known.

Time point in this sample: recipient sample about 28 days before transplant, after cytoreduction. Samples: about 28 days before transplant, then days 30, 100 and 180 after. The CDR3 runs to 15 residues. The V and J ends lost 6 bases and 7 bases, in that order; junction bases with no gene match: 10. Germline V gene lookup returns CDR1 MNHEY and CDR2 SVGAGI. Assay used: immunoSEQ multiplex PCR; TCRdb lists only in-frame clones, some missing. Of approximately 39,000 clones in the sample, 90% to 95% were seen once. The J gene is TRBJ2-5, the V gene TRBV6-5; 11 bases line up with TRBD2. The sequence was obtained from a middle-aged man with chronic myeloid leukemia. Some clones in this sample may be carry-over from other donors' samples. The sample here was peripheral blood mononuclear cells, taken before stem cell transplant. The chain's CDR3 is CASSSTSGGYGTQYF. In DNA form, the CDR3 reads TGTGCCAGCAGCAGCACTAGCGGGGGCTATGGGACCCAGTACTTC.